This T cell receptor (beta chain) stems from a study of OX40 agonist ivuxolimab in advanced cancers. About the investigation overall: Ivuxolimab, which targeted the costimulatory receptor OX40 (CD134), was an agonistic, fully human IgG2 monoclonal antibody. Intravenous ivuxolimab was administered to patients every 2 weeks at six dose levels: 0.01, 0.1, 0.3, 1.5, 3 and 10 mg/kg. Of the approximately 53 patients in dose escalation, about 20 had hepatocellular carcinoma, some 15 had melanoma, 9 had renal cell carcinoma and 9 had head and neck cancer. The dose-escalation cohort was around 83% male with a mean age of around 64 years, ranging from roughly 20 to 80. Patients were allowed to have had prior anti-PD-1, anti-PD-L1 or anti-CTLA-4 therapy, and 30% to 40% of the dose-escalation patients had previously received checkpoint inhibitors. Partial responses occurred in three dose-escalation patients, of whom one had hepatocellular carcinoma and two had cutaneous melanoma. Peripheral TCRbeta sequencing was intended to test whether TCR sequence diversity was altered and clonal T-cell expansion was caused by ivuxolimab. The paper describes the monotherapy dose-escalation part (N of about 52 patients) of the phase I trial of ivuxolimab. The study at large found these results: At doses from 0.1 to 3.0 mg/kg, clonal expansion was seen in both CD4+ and CD8+ blood T cells between baseline and week 6. In partial responders in the 0.1-3.0 mg/kg groups, normalized peripheral clonal expansion was found to be among the lowest, especially among CD8+ T cells. Antigen specificity was not determined for the clonally expanded peripheral T cells. After ivuxolimab, expanded clones were on average more numerous among CD8+ T cells than among CD4+ T cells. Low levels of normalized T-cell clonal expansion were also seen in some nonresponding patients.

The trial excluded patients who had a history of autoimmune disease or were on systemic immunosuppression. Peripheral blood for TCR sequencing was drawn from every dose cohort at baseline, at cycle 4 day 1 and at cycle 7 day 1. Samples came from an open-label, multicenter, first-in-human phase I dose-escalation trial of ivuxolimab. The trial enrolled adults with locally advanced or metastatic head and neck squamous cell, hepatocellular, melanoma or renal cell carcinoma. CD4+ and CD8+ T cells were sorted separately from peripheral blood before TCR sequencing. The CDR3 covers 15 residues, taking in both the cysteine and the phenylalanine. This entry keeps only the CDR3 DNA: 45 bases, framed from base 1. CDR1 and CDR2, per the germline V gene (reference sequence), are LNHNV and YYDKDF. The germline V and J ends show losses of 0 bases and 5 bases respectively, and no gene match explains 5 bases of the junction.

For sequencing of the TCRbeta CDR3 region, genomic DNA was extracted from the sorted cells. TCRbeta CDR3 regions were sequenced using the immunoSEQ Assay. Sourced from immuneACCESS, this table was stored by TCRdb with only in-frame sequences that have V and J called. A share of the clones is absent; for the studies checked, an unresolved V gene accounts for under half, and the remainder has no known explanation. Present in this sample are 50,000 to 70,000 clones, just under 85% of which were seen just once. Jointly, the top ten make up 3% to 4% of the sample. In the case of this clone: The antigen this receptor binds is unknown. No quality values exist for individual bases; no much larger clone is one base distant.

This sequence originates from an adult with an advanced solid tumor such as melanoma, head and neck, liver or kidney cancer. Sequenced material: CD4+ or CD8+ T cells sorted from blood, taken in a trial of the OX40 agonist ivuxolimab. The receptor chain draws on TRBV15 and TRBJ1-1, with 8 middle bases fitting TRBD1. The DNA sequence follows: TGTGCCACCAGCAGAGAGACAGGGGAAGGGACTGAAGCTTTCTTT. Protein translation: CATSRETGEGTEAFF.